The 16 T cell receptor beta chains given below trace back to one sample, sequenced in a study of T cells in Graves' hyperthyroidism and ophthalmopathy. RNA transcripts gave rise to amplified TCR beta CDR3 regions. Carried out on the TCR CDR3, a first-round RT-PCR used the HTBI primer set. TCRdb reanalysed the multiplex PCR reads using MiXCR and keeps one entry per CDR3 protein. Altogether over 150,000 distinct CDR3 sequences are present, around a sixth being singletons, with the ten largest covering 53%. The specimen sequenced was blood. The receptors derive from a woman aged 50 to 60 with Graves' hyperthyroidism.

This clonotype was seen more than once but under ten times. V is TRBV10-2 and J is TRBJ1-2, with 7 bases aligning to TRBD1. This CDR3 has 13 amino acids. V trimming: 5 bases; J trimming: 5 bases; junction bases outside the gene matches: 5. CDR1 is WSHSY and CDR2 is SAAADI in the germline V gene. The chain's CDR3 is CASSTGEEYGYTF. The CDR3 DNA sequence: TGCGCCAGCAGTACAGGGGAGGAATATGGCTACACCTTC.

This clonotype was counted many times. CDR3 in DNA: TGTGCCAGCAGCTTCCTAGCGGGAGGTGTCGATGAGCAGTTCTTC. Translating it yields CASSFLAGGVDEQFF. V is TRBV11-2 and J is TRBJ2-1, with 11 bases matching TRBD2. Trimming removed 3 bases from V and 8 bases from J; junction bases left unmatched: 6. This CDR3 is 15 amino acids long. Germline values: CDR1 SGHAT, CDR2 FQNNGV.

As for this clonotype: A much larger clone differs by one base, so this may be a read error. J is TRBJ2-3 and V is TRBV12-3 or TRBV12-4; 10 bases line up with TRBD2. With V trimmed by 4 bases and J by 4 bases, 8 bases remained unmatched. This CDR3 has 16 amino acids. Written as DNA, the CDR3 is TGTGCCAGCAGTTACCGACAAGCGGGAGGGCCAGATACGCAGTATTTT. It translates to CASSYRQAGGPDTQYF.

This clonotype was found a few times. The chain has TRBV7-3 and TRBJ2-1; TRBD2 matches at 15 bases. With 6 bases clipped from V and 2 bases from J, the junction kept 8 bases outside the gene matches. The CDR3 extends over 18 amino acids. Germline CDR1 SGHTA, CDR2 FQGTGA. The CDR3 is CASSEGTSGRSPYNEQFF. The CDR3 DNA follows: TGTGCCAGCAGTGAAGGGACTAGCGGGAGGAGTCCCTACAATGAGCAGTTCTTC. Supplemented by reference TRBV7-3 and TRBJ2-1, the full variable domain reads GAGVSQTPSNKVTEKGKYVELRCDPISGHTALYWYRQSLGQGPEFLIYFQGTGAADDSGLPNDRFFAVRPEGSVSTLKIQRTERGDSAVYLCASSEGTSGRSPYNEQFFGPGTRLTVL.

This clonotype has at least ten counts. This sequence joins TRBV10-1 and TRBJ1-5, with unresolved D. The CDR3 consists of 12 residues. Germline V gene sequence: CDR1 WNHNN, CDR2 SYGVQD (reference sequence). Trimming left V 3 bases short and J 7 bases short, with 7 bases between. CDR3 nucleotides: TGCGCCAGCAGTGACGGGGTACAGCCCCAGCATTTT. This encodes CASSDGVQPQHF.

This clonotype was seen at least ten times. CDR3 in amino acids: CASSYRSWDRGSGYTF. Here the CDR3 DNA reads TGTGCCAGCAGTTACCGATCTTGGGACAGGGGATCTGGCTACACCTTC. This rearrangement joins TRBV6-1 to TRBJ1-2, with 10 bases identical to TRBD1. This CDR3 has 16 amino acids. CDR1 and CDR2 (germline): MNHNS, SASEGT. V lost 5 bases to trimming and J lost 7 bases; unmatched junction nucleotides: 13.

The gene calls are TRBV4-2 and TRBJ1-6; TRBD1 might be the D (5 bases). The CDR3 loop spans 15 amino acids. Trimming removed 0 bases from V and 6 bases from J, with 9 bases in between. Germline V gene data show CDR1 as LGHNA and CDR2 as YNFKEQ. CDR3 amino acids: CASSQEATVNSPLHF. CDR3 nucleotides: TGTGCCAGCAGCCAAGAGGCGACAGTTAATTCACCCCTCCACTTT.

This clonotype showed up just a few times. The rearrangement links TRBV25-1 to TRBJ2-1, with 9 positions matching TRBD2. CDR1 and CDR2 from the germline V gene are MGHDK and SYGVNS. This CDR3 is built from 17 residues. Trimming cost V 2 bases and J 7 bases; bases outside gene matches: 12. CDR3 loop: CASSETASGTSSNEQFF. The CDR3 coding sequence is TGTGCCAGCAGTGAAACGGCTAGCGGGACTTCTTCAAATGAGCAGTTCTTC.

There are many counts of this clonotype. The chain couples TRBV20-1 to TRBJ2-7, with TRBD2 identical over 13 bases. Looked up from germline, CDR1 is DFQATT and CDR2 is SNEGSKA (reference sequence). The J segment lost 2 bases and the V segment lost 4 bases, leaving 17 bases of the junction unmatched. The CDR3 is 19 amino acids. CDR3 region: CSAIAPLRIGLAGAYEQYF. The CDR3 DNA reads TGCAGTGCTATCGCCCCTTTACGAATTGGACTAGCGGGAGCCTACGAGCAGTACTTC.

There are many counts of this clonotype. J is TRBJ1-1 and V is TRBV20-1; the match to TRBD1 covers 8 bases. The CDR3 runs to 14 residues. Germline V lookup: CDR1 DFQATT, CDR2 SNEGSKA (reference sequence). V lost 4 bases and J lost 4; bases outside the gene matches: 8. Written as DNA, the CDR3 is TGCAGTGCTAAAACAGGGGGTAGTAGCACTGAAGCTTTCTTT. Protein product: CSAKTGGSSTEAFF.

The rearrangement joins TRBV7-2 to TRBJ1-5; a weak D match, TRBD1 (6 bases). V was cut by 1 base and J by 1 base, with 8 bases left in between. The CDR3 has 15 amino acids. Germline V gene data show CDR1 as SGHTA and CDR2 as FQGNSA. Written as DNA, the CDR3 is TGTGCCAGCAGCTTAGGGGGGGCGAGCAATCAGCCCCAGCATTTT. Translation gives CASSLGGASNQPQHF.

The rearrangement uses TRBV9 and TRBJ1-1, with D possibly TRBD1 on 6 matching bases. Germline CDR1 is SGDLS and CDR2 is YYNGEE. This CDR3 has 21 amino acids. Trimming took off 4 bases at V and 0 bases at J, with 31 bases between the two ends. The CDR3 sequence: CASSLTKNEQGFGDMNTEAFF. Written as DNA, the CDR3 is TGTGCCAGCAGCCTAACCAAAAACGAACAGGGTTTTGGGGACATGAACACTGAAGCTTTCTTT.

This clonotype was seen many times. The CDR3 protein is CASSHRLANTDTQYF. The CDR3 coding sequence is TGTGCCAGCAGCCACCGACTAGCCAACACAGATACGCAGTATTTT. This sequence joins TRBV5-8 and TRBJ2-3, with 7 bases matching TRBD2. The CDR3 extends over 15 amino acids. Germline assignment: CDR1 SGHTS and CDR2 YDEGEE. V dropped 4 bases and J dropped 2; count of bases not matched to a gene: 7.

This clonotype was recorded many times. The rearrangement joins TRBV6-1 to TRBJ2-7; 12 bases are shared with TRBD2. V lost 7 bases, J lost 2 bases, and 3 bases stayed unmatched. There are 14 residues in the CDR3. Germline V gives CDR1 MNHNS, CDR2 SASEGT. In nucleotides, the CDR3 is TGTGCCAGCACTAGCGGGAGGGCAACCTACGAGCAGTACTTC. It encodes CASTSGRATYEQYF.

Only a few counts were recorded for this clonotype. This chain links TRBV5-1 with TRBJ2-7; 8 nucleotides agree with TRBD2. Germline CDR1 reads SGHRS; CDR2 reads YFSETQ. V shed 4 bases and J 6 bases; nucleotides not matched to a gene: 9. This CDR3 is 14 amino acids long. The CDR3 spells CASSPGGGPSEQYF. The CDR3 region has the DNA TGCGCCAGCAGCCCCGGGGGGGGCCCGTCCGAGCAGTACTTC.

The chain has TRBV5-1 and TRBJ2-4, with 13 bases that match TRBD2. This CDR3 comprises 18 residues. V shed 5 bases and J 0 bases; nucleotides not matched to a gene: 8. CDR1 is SGHRS, CDR2 YFSETQ, per germline. CDR3 in amino acids: CASSQLAGGPGAKNIQYF. The DNA of the CDR3 is TGCGCCAGCAGTCAACTAGCGGGAGGGCCCGGAGCCAAAAACATTCAGTACTTC.